One and the same sample provided the 24 T cell receptor beta chains below, sequenced in a study of T cells in Graves' hyperthyroidism and ophthalmopathy. The source material, RNA transcripts, was used to amplify TCR beta CDR3 regions. The HTBI set primed first-round TCR CDR3 RT-PCR. TCRdb reanalysed the multiplex PCR reads using MiXCR and keeps one entry per CDR3 protein. The repertoire includes fewer than 750,000 distinct CDR3 sequences, roughly 14% of them detected once, and 3.5% to 4.5% sits in the top ten. Sequencing used blood. The receptor source for this set is a woman aged 40 to 50 with Graves' ophthalmopathy.

This clonotype was detected only a few times. The genes are TRBV12-3 or TRBV12-4 and TRBJ2-7, with 8 bases that match TRBD1. The ends lost 6 bases at V and 5 bases at J; junction bases unmatched: 6. CDR3 length: 13 residues. The CDR3 spells CASRPDRADEQYF. As DNA, the CDR3 is TGTGCCAGCAGACCGGACAGGGCGGACGAGCAGTACTTC.

The sample holds many counts of this clonotype. The J gene is TRBJ1-5, the V gene TRBV19, with D tentatively TRBD1 (5 bases). V was pared by 6 bases and J by 2 bases, with 17 bases between. The CDR3 covers 16 residues. Germline V gene data show CDR1 as LNHDA and CDR2 as SQIVND (reference sequence). In nucleotides, the CDR3 is TGTGCCAGTAGCCGGGGGTCTCAGGGTGGCAATCAGCCCCAGCATTTT. It encodes CASSRGSQGGNQPQHF.

This clonotype turned up a few times. The chain uses TRBV30 and TRBJ2-2; a possible D gene is TRBD2 (6 bases). CDR3 length: 15 amino acids. Germline loops: CDR1 GTSNPN, CDR2 SVGIG (reference sequence). The V gene lost 2 bases and the J gene lost 5 bases, with 15 bases spanning the gap. The CDR3 DNA is TGTGCCTGGAGTCCCACCGGGGGTTCAACCGGGGAGCTGTTTTTT. It encodes CAWSPTGGSTGELFF.

This clonotype was counted at least ten times. The V call is TRBV30, the J call TRBJ2-7; D may correspond to TRBD1 or TRBD2 (5 bases each). CDR1 and CDR2 from the germline V gene are GTSNPN and SVGIG (reference sequence). The CDR3 contains 14 residues. V lost 6 bases and J 2 bases, leaving 17 bases between the germline ends. The CDR3 is CACGRAGTPYEQYF. DNA of the CDR3: TGTGCCTGCGGGCGGGCAGGGACCCCCTACGAGCAGTACTTC.

This clonotype has at least ten counts. The chain employs TRBV14 and TRBJ2-7; weak D call: TRBD1 (5 bases). The CDR3 extends over 12 amino acids. In germline, CDR1 is SGHDN, CDR2 FVKESK. V was trimmed by 5 bases and J by 7 bases, leaving 12 bases between them. CDR3 sequence (DNA): TGTGCCAGCAGCGGCCAGGGATTAGAGCAGTACTTC. It specifies CASSGQGLEQYF.

This clonotype was recorded at least ten times. The rearrangement joins TRBV27 to TRBJ2-7; possible D gene TRBD1, 6 bases. Looked up from germline, CDR1 is MNHEY and CDR2 is SMNVEV (reference sequence). V shed 4 bases and J shed 3 bases, with 10 bases lying between them. This CDR3 has 13 amino acids. This CDR3 reads CASSSRQDYEQYF. The CDR3, as DNA: TGTGCCAGCAGTTCCCGACAGGACTACGAGCAGTACTTC.

This clonotype showed up many times. This chain joins TRBV12-5 and TRBJ1-1; D remains ambiguous. The germline V gene has CDR1 LGHNT and CDR2 FRNRAP. V gave up 2 bases and J gave up 1 base, with 8 bases separating them. This CDR3 region has 14 residues. The CDR3 protein is CASGLQPGNTEAFF. CDR3 nucleotides: TGTGCTAGTGGTTTGCAACCGGGGAACACTGAAGCTTTCTTT.

The chain combines TRBV20-1 with TRBJ1-5, with TRBD1 as a possible D gene (5 bases). V was clipped by 3 bases and J by 6 bases, with 18 bases between them. The germline V gene encodes CDR1 DFQATT and CDR2 SNEGSKA (reference sequence). The CDR3 has 15 residues. This CDR3 is CSASRPQGWAQPQHF. CDR3 bases: TGCAGTGCTAGTCGCCCCCAGGGCTGGGCTCAGCCCCAGCATTTT.

This chain links TRBV6-1 with TRBJ1-3; D uncertain. V dropped 7 bases and J dropped 0 bases, with 19 bases sitting between them. Germline loops: CDR1 MNHNS, CDR2 SASEGT. The CDR3 consists of 17 residues. The CDR3 DNA reads TGTGCCAGCACCAGCCCCTTAGTGCCGAGCTCTGGAAACACCATATATTTT. It specifies CASTSPLVPSSGNTIYF.

This chain connects TRBV11-2 to TRBJ2-5, with 7 bases matching TRBD2. With V trimmed by 5 bases and J by 4 bases, 10 bases remained unmatched. Germline V CDR1 and CDR2: SGHAT, FQNNGV. The CDR3 runs to 15 residues. Here the CDR3 reads CASSLLPTSRETQYF. DNA of the CDR3: TGTGCCAGCAGCCTCCTTCCGACTAGCCGAGAGACCCAGTACTTC.

This clonotype was counted many times. V gene TRBV11-2 combines with J gene TRBJ2-7; 8 bases match TRBD1. The CDR3 is 15 residues long. With 1 base clipped from V and 4 bases from J, the junction kept 6 bases outside the gene matches. Germline loops: CDR1 SGHAT, CDR2 FQNNGV. For the CDR3, the DNA is TGTGCCAGCAGCTTAGGACCGGGACAGGAGTACGAGCAGTACTTC. Translated, it gives CASSLGPGQEYEQYF.

Many counts were recorded for this clonotype. V is TRBV2 and J is TRBJ1-1; no definite D call. Germline loops: CDR1 SNHLY, CDR2 FYNNEI. The V end was cut by 0 bases, the J end by 1 base, with 6 bases between. The CDR3 is made up of 14 amino acids. Written as DNA, the CDR3 is TGTGCCAGCAGTGAAGCGTGGTCGAACACTGAAGCTTTCTTT. Amino acids: CASSEAWSNTEAFF.

This clonotype was detected ten times or more. The rearrangement uses TRBV7-2 and TRBJ1-1; possibly TRBD1 for D (6 bases). The V gene lost 5 bases and the J gene lost 4 bases, with 17 bases spanning the gap. Germline CDR1 reads SGHTA; CDR2 reads FQGNSA. The CDR3 extends over 15 amino acids. CDR3: CASSAGQPLGTEAFF. As DNA, the CDR3 is TGTGCCAGCAGCGCCGGACAGCCTCTGGGCACTGAAGCTTTCTTT. The full variable domain, in which reference TRBV7-2 and TRBJ1-1 provide the parts outside the CDR3, is GAGVSQSPSNKVTEKGKDVELRCDPISGHTALYWYRQSLGQGLEFLIYFQGNSAPDKSGLPSDRFSAERTGGSVSTLTIQRTQQEDSAVYLCASSAGQPLGTEAFFGQGTRLTVV.

Notes on this clonotype: At one boundary the junction diverges from the germline segment, which might be a read error. This chain joins TRBV6-1 and TRBJ1-1; 9 nucleotides align to TRBD1. Germline loops: CDR1 MNHNS, CDR2 SASEGT. CDR3 length: 15 residues. The chain's CDR3 is CASSEIGQGNTEAFF. Here the CDR3 DNA reads TGTGCCAGCAGTGAAATCGGACAGGGGAACACCGAAGCTTTCTTT.

V and J are TRBV5-1 and TRBJ2-5; D perhaps matches TRBD2 (6 bases). CDR3 length equals 14 residues. From germline, CDR1 is SGHRS and CDR2 YFSETQ. Trimming cost V 5 bases and J 3 bases, with 14 bases left between them. This chain's CDR3 is CASRLAAHEETQYF. CDR3 nucleotides: TGCGCCAGCAGACTAGCAGCACACGAAGAGACCCAGTACTTC.

This clonotype came up many times. This sequence joins TRBV4-2 and TRBJ2-5; D not resolved. Germline V gene lookup returns CDR1 LGHNA and CDR2 YNFKEQ. This CDR3 comprises 14 residues. V lost 0 bases and J 2 bases, leaving 7 bases between the germline ends. CDR3 sequence (DNA): TGTGCCAGCAGCCAAGACTGGATGCAAGAGACCCAGTACTTC. Amino acid sequence: CASSQDWMQETQYF.

This clonotype has a count of ten or more. The V gene is TRBV12-3 or TRBV12-4, the J gene TRBJ2-5, with unresolved D. The CDR3 loop spans 13 amino acids. V lost 3 bases, J lost 1 base, and 6 bases lay in between. Here the CDR3 DNA reads TGTGCCAGCAGTTTGAGTAGCCAAGAGACCCAGTACTTC. The encoded protein is CASSLSSQETQYF.

This clonotype was seen repeatedly, ten times or more. This chain links TRBV5-5 with TRBJ1-2, with D perhaps matching TRBD1 (5 bases). Trimming pared 0 bases from V and 1 base from J, leaving 10 bases between. The CDR3 length is 15 residues. Germline CDR1 reads SGHKS; CDR2 reads YYEKEE (reference sequence). CDR3 in amino acids: CASSLATGNNYGYTF. The DNA for the CDR3 is TGTGCCAGCAGCTTGGCTACAGGAAATAACTATGGCTACACCTTC.

This clonotype was observed many times. V is TRBV4-3 and J is TRBJ2-7; D possibly corresponds to TRBD2 (5 bases). The CDR3 has 13 residues. From germline, CDR1 is LGHNA and CDR2 YSLEER. V was cut by 1 base and J by 4 bases, with 8 bases left in between. In DNA, the CDR3 is TGCGCCAGCAGCCAAGGCCCGGGGTACGAGCAGTACTTC. This translates into CASSQGPGYEQYF.

This clonotype was counted only a few times. This chain connects TRBV9 to TRBJ1-5; D might be TRBD1 (6 bases). The germline V gene has CDR1 SGDLS and CDR2 YYNGEE. Trimming stripped 2 bases from V and 9 bases from J, with 15 bases between. The CDR3 contains 14 residues. CDR3 sequence reads: CASSVSGAFGPQHF. The CDR3 DNA reads as TGTGCCAGCAGCGTCTCAGGGGCTTTCGGGCCCCAGCATTTT.

The chain carries TRBV5-1 and TRBJ2-2; 8 bases line up with TRBD1. The CDR3 extends over 14 amino acids. Germline CDR1 reads SGHRS; CDR2 reads YFSETQ. Trimming at V came to 4 bases and at J to 6 bases, leaving 5 bases not matched to a gene. CDR3 sequence reads: CASSADRAPGELFF. The DNA of the CDR3 is TGCGCCAGCAGCGCGGACAGGGCTCCCGGGGAGCTGTTTTTT.

The V gene is TRBV9, the J gene TRBJ2-7, with 10 positions matching TRBD2. Looked up from germline, CDR1 is SGDLS and CDR2 is YYNGEE. This CDR3 comprises 18 residues. V was pared by 4 bases and J by 1 base, with 14 bases of the junction left unmatched. This CDR3 is CASSSTPIIAGGSYEQYF. The DNA of the CDR3 is TGTGCCAGCAGCTCGACGCCTATTATAGCGGGAGGATCCTACGAGCAGTACTTC.

CDR3 region: CSATGGTTEAFF. The DNA for the CDR3 is TGCAGTGCTACAGGGGGCACAACTGAAGCTTTCTTT. The chain links TRBV20-1 to TRBJ1-1; TRBD1 aligns across 8 bases. Germline trimming cut 4 bases from V and 5 bases from J; bases unmatched to any gene: 3. This CDR3 spans 12 amino acids. Germline-derived CDR1 and CDR2 are DFQATT and SNEGSKA (reference sequence).

This clonotype was detected many times. The chain is built from TRBV19 and TRBJ1-2; unclear D gene. The V and J ends lost 6 bases and 8 bases respectively, with 16 bases between them. The CDR3 has 13 amino acids. Germline V gene lookup returns CDR1 LNHDA and CDR2 SQIVND (reference sequence). In DNA form, the CDR3 reads TGTGCCAGTAGCGAGAGTCGGACGGAGGGCTACACCTTC. This sequence encodes CASSESRTEGYTF.